This entry lists 2 T cell receptor beta chains sequenced from one sample in a study of beta chain features in type 1 diabetes (dated by TCRdb to the late 2010s). Broader findings and caveats from the paper: A moderate but significant shortening of TCRB CDR3 length was observed in type 1 diabetes patients in all four CD4+ subsets.

Library preparation employed the immunoSEQ multiplex PCR assay. The High Capacity cDNA Reverse Transcription Kit was used to reverse transcribe all of the isolated RNA, meaning that expressed TCRB transcripts were what got sequenced. In its TCRdb copy, this immuneACCESS table keeps in-frame sequences only and misses some clones. Where compared with another copy, unresolved V genes explain less than half of these, and the others have no known cause. Recorded for this sample are hundreds of thousands of clones; approximately 9.7% of them occurred a single time. Approximately 1% of the sample rests with the top ten. No antigen is known for these receptors. The sample consisted of central memory CD4+ T cells from blood. These receptors were taken from a young man with type 1 diabetes.

CDR3 loop: CASSEEVSGGAFNTGELFF. CDR3 nucleotide sequence: TGTGCCAGCAGTGAAGAAGTATCCGGCGGGGCCTTTAACACCGGGGAGCTGTTTTTT. The gene calls are TRBV6-1 and TRBJ2-2, with D possibly TRBD2 on 6 matching bases. The germline gives CDR1 MNHNS, CDR2 SASEGT. V was clipped by 1 base and J by 2 bases, with 20 bases between them. This CDR3 spans 19 amino acids.

V gene TRBV28 combines with J gene TRBJ2-5; D is perhaps TRBD1 (5 bases). The CDR3 is made up of 14 amino acids. The germline V gene encodes CDR1 MDHEN and CDR2 SYDVKM. V was shortened by 4 bases and J by 3 bases, with 12 bases between the two germline ends. The CDR3 here is CASSSHRLEETQYF. The CDR3 nucleotides are TGTGCCAGCAGTTCGCACAGGCTGGAAGAGACCCAGTACTTC.